These 29 T cell receptor beta chains came from one sample sequenced in a study of chemoradiotherapy in HPV16-positive cancers. The data were produced by immunoSEQ multiplex PCR, yet TCRdb's version contains in-frame clones alone and is incomplete. This repertoire shows 25,000 to 30,000 clones, approximately 91% found once; its top ten account for around 20%. Sequenced here: blood, sampled from a patient who underwent chemoradiotherapy. The receptors originated from a human donor with HPV-associated anogenital cancer.

This clone was observed a handful of times. The rearrangement joins TRBV28 to TRBJ1-2; D perhaps matches TRBD1 (5 bases). This CDR3 spans 13 amino acids. The V and J ends lost 5 bases and 1 base respectively, with 8 bases between them. CDR1 is MDHEN, CDR2 SYDVKM, per germline. The CDR3 here is CASSHDSNYGYTF. In DNA, the CDR3 is TGTGCCAGCAGTCACGACAGTAACTATGGCTACACCTTC.

With regard to this clone: Germline and junction disagree at one end, which may indicate a read error. The chain links TRBV30 to TRBJ1-6; no definite D call. The CDR3 spans 15 residues. Germline CDR1 reads GTSNPN; CDR2 reads SVGIG (reference sequence). The CDR3 loop is CAGRWGSSYNSPLHF. For the CDR3, the DNA is TGTGCCGGGAGGTGGGGTAGCTCCTATAATTCACCCCTCCACTTT.

This chain links TRBV15 with TRBJ2-7, with no clear D. V was pared by 0 bases and J by 9 bases, with 9 bases between. This CDR3 comprises 12 residues. The germline CDR1 and CDR2 sequences are LNHNV and YYDKDF (reference sequence). CDR3 region: CATSREGRGQYF. The CDR3 DNA reads as TGTGCCACCAGCAGAGAGGGTCGCGGGCAGTACTTC.

This clone was seen once. The chain is built from TRBV30 and TRBJ2-2, with TRBD1 matching over 11 bases. Germline V lookup: CDR1 GTSNPN, CDR2 SVGIG (reference sequence). The CDR3 extends over 15 amino acids. V shed 1 base, J shed 3 bases, and the junction held 1 base outside the gene matches. In nucleotides, the CDR3 is TGTGCCTGGAGTGGGGGACAGGGGGACACCGGGGAGCTGTTTTTT. Translated, it gives CAWSGGQGDTGELFF. The whole variable domain, filled in from reference TRBV30 and TRBJ2-2, reads SQTIHQWPATLVQPVGSPLSLECTVEGTSNPNLYWYRQAAGRGLQLLFYSVGIGQISSEVPQNLSASRPQDRQFILSSKKLLLSDSGFYLCAWSGGQGDTGELFFGEGSRLTVL.

This clone was seen just once. The rearrangement uses TRBV5-1 and TRBJ1-2; 8 nucleotides align to TRBD1. CDR1 is SGHRS, CDR2 YFSETQ, per germline. V lost 2 bases to trimming and J lost 4 bases; unmatched junction nucleotides: 7. CDR3 length equals 15 residues. Written as DNA, the CDR3 is TGCGCCAGCAGCTTCGCAGGGGGCGGCAGCTATGGCTACACCTTC. This gives the protein CASSFAGGGSYGYTF. Supplemented by reference TRBV5-1 and TRBJ1-2, the full variable domain reads KAGVTQTPRYLIKTRGQQVTLSCSPISGHRSVSWYQQTPGQGLQFLFEYFSETQRNKGNFPGRFSGRQFSNSRSEMNVSTLELGDSALYLCASSFAGGGSYGYTFGSGTRLTVV.

The CDR3 region has the DNA TGTGCCAGCAGCCAAGGACAGGTCTATGGCTACACCTTC. Translated, it gives CASSQGQVYGYTF. The J gene is TRBJ1-2, the V gene TRBV7-8, with 7 bases that match TRBD1. This CDR3 spans 13 amino acids. The trim removed 5 bases at V and 4 bases at J, leaving 4 bases unmatched. CDR1 is SGHVS, CDR2 FQNEAQ, per germline.

CDR3 amino acids: CASMGLGANVLTF. CDR3 bases: TGTGCCAGTATGGGCCTCGGGGCCAACGTCCTGACTTTC. The gene calls are TRBV19 and TRBJ2-6; unclear D gene. V was pared by 7 bases and J by 4 bases, with 8 bases between. The CDR3 loop spans 13 amino acids. Germline lookup yields CDR1 LNHDA and CDR2 SQIVND (reference sequence). Filled out from reference TRBV19 and TRBJ2-6, the complete variable domain reads DGGITQSPKYLFRKEGQNVTLSCEQNLNHDAMYWYRQDPGQGLRLIYYSQIVNDFQKGDIAEGYSVSREKKESFPLTVTSAQKNPTAFYLCASMGLGANVLTFGAGSRLTVL.

The chain couples TRBV5-1 to TRBJ2-5; no reliable D call. The CDR3 is 14 amino acids. V gave up 4 bases and J gave up 2 bases, with 12 bases separating them. The germline CDR1 and CDR2 sequences are SGHRS and YFSETQ. The CDR3 DNA is TGCGCCAGCAGCCCCACTTGGAATCAAGAGACCCAGTACTTC. This encodes CASSPTWNQETQYF.

V gene TRBV5-1 combines with J gene TRBJ2-5; D is possibly TRBD2 (5 bases). Germline lookup yields CDR1 SGHRS and CDR2 YFSETQ. The V and J ends lost 2 bases and 1 base respectively, with 6 bases between them. The CDR3 spans 13 residues. CDR3 protein: CASSFGVQETQYF. As DNA, the CDR3 is TGCGCCAGCAGCTTCGGGGTCCAAGAGACCCAGTACTTC.

CDR3 coding DNA: TGTGCCAGCAGTTATACTAACAGTCAGCCCCAGCATTTT. This sequence encodes CASSYTNSQPQHF. This sequence joins TRBV2 and TRBJ1-5, with D unclear. The CDR3 totals 13 residues. V gave up 5 bases and J gave up 6 bases, with 11 bases separating them. CDR1 is SNHLY and CDR2 is FYNNEI in the germline V gene. Using reference TRBV2 and TRBJ1-5 for the parts outside the CDR3, the full variable domain is EPEVTQTPSHQVTQMGQEVILRCVPISNHLYFYWYRQILGQKVEFLVSFYNNEISEKSEIFDDQFSVERPDGSNFTLKIRSTKLEDSAMYFCASSYTNSQPQHFGDGTRLSIL.

The rearrangement joins TRBV4-1 to TRBJ2-3, with unresolved D. V lost 4 bases to trimming and J lost 0 bases, with 8 bases between them. Germline assignment: CDR1 MGHRA and CDR2 YSYEKL. There are 14 residues in the CDR3. This chain's CDR3 is CASSPGRSTDTQYF. CDR3 nucleotide sequence: TGCGCCAGCAGCCCCGGACGGAGCACAGATACGCAGTATTTT.

The gene calls are TRBV19 and TRBJ2-1, with a weak D call TRBD2 (6 bases). The germline V gene encodes CDR1 LNHDA and CDR2 SQIVND (reference sequence). V was pared by 5 bases and J by 2 bases, with 10 bases between. The CDR3 extends over 14 amino acids. The CDR3 DNA sequence: TGTGCCAGTAGTCCCGGGACTCCCTACAATGAGCAGTTCTTC. Encoded protein: CASSPGTPYNEQFF.

This sequence joins TRBV10-3 and TRBJ2-7, with D perhaps matching TRBD1 or TRBD2 (5 bases each). Germline CDR1 is ENHRY and CDR2 is SYGVKD. Trimming removed 0 bases at V and 1 base at J, with 13 bases between. This CDR3 contains 16 residues. The CDR3 loop is CAISESRGSLSYEQYF. In nucleotides, the CDR3 is TGTGCCATCAGTGAGTCGAGGGGTTCACTATCCTACGAGCAGTACTTC.

V gene TRBV5-1 combines with J gene TRBJ2-1, with 10 bases identical to TRBD2. J gave up 5 bases and V 0 bases, and 5 bases lay outside the gene matches. Per the germline V gene, CDR1 is SGHRS and CDR2 is YFSETQ. This CDR3 comprises 16 residues. CDR3 DNA sequence: TGCGCCAGCAGCTTGGATTGGACTAGCGGCAACAATGAGCAGTTCTTC. Its protein product is CASSLDWTSGNNEQFF. Full variable domain (rest looked up from reference TRBV5-1 and TRBJ2-1): KAGVTQTPRYLIKTRGQQVTLSCSPISGHRSVSWYQQTPGQGLQFLFEYFSETQRNKGNFPGRFSGRQFSNSRSEMNVSTLELGDSALYLCASSLDWTSGNNEQFFGPGTRLTVL.

This chain links TRBV19 with TRBJ1-5; 7 bases fit TRBD1. V was pared by 5 bases and J by 1 base, with 11 bases of the junction left unmatched. The CDR3 has 17 residues. CDR1 and CDR2 (germline): LNHDA, SQIVND (reference sequence). The CDR3 bases are TGTGCCAGTAGTCCGAGACAGGGTAAGATGAGCAATCAGCCCCAGCATTTT. As protein: CASSPRQGKMSNQPQHF.

The genes are TRBV11-2 and TRBJ1-4; D is unclear. CDR1 and CDR2 (germline): SGHAT, FQNNGV. The CDR3 covers 15 residues. The V gene lost 0 bases and the J gene lost 8 bases, with 13 bases spanning the gap. The CDR3 reads CASSLDWYKEEKLFF. For the CDR3, the DNA is TGTGCCAGCAGCTTAGACTGGTATAAGGAAGAAAAACTGTTTTTT.

This clone was observed a few times. The chain recombines TRBV5-1 with TRBJ2-5; the D gene could be TRBD1 or TRBD2 (5 bases each). CDR3 length: 17 residues. Germline CDR1 reads SGHRS; CDR2 reads YFSETQ. V was shortened by 0 bases and J by 2 bases, with 17 bases between the two germline ends. CDR3 DNA: TGCGCCAGCAGCTTGGGGATTCTGGGGACGGATCAAGAGACCCAGTACTTC. Residues: CASSLGILGTDQETQYF.

The rearrangement links TRBV6-1 to TRBJ2-7; no reliable D call. The CDR3 loop spans 11 amino acids. The germline V gene has CDR1 MNHNS and CDR2 SASEGT. V lost 8 bases and J 1 base, leaving 6 bases between the germline ends. The CDR3 coding sequence is TGTGCCAGCGGCCTTTCCTACGAGCAGTACTTC. Protein: CASGLSYEQYF.

The V gene is TRBV19, the J gene TRBJ1-5; D gene uncertain. The germline V and J ends were trimmed by 8 bases and 0 bases, with 5 bases remaining between them. The germline gives CDR1 LNHDA, CDR2 SQIVND (reference sequence). The CDR3 runs to 12 residues. The CDR3 sequence: CASGYSNQPQHF. CDR3 DNA sequence: TGTGCCAGTGGATATAGCAATCAGCCCCAGCATTTT. Combining the CDR3 with reference TRBV19 and TRBJ1-5 gives the whole variable domain DGGITQSPKYLFRKEGQNVTLSCEQNLNHDAMYWYRQDPGQGLRLIYYSQIVNDFQKGDIAEGYSVSREKKESFPLTVTSAQKNPTAFYLCASGYSNQPQHFGDGTRLSIL.

The chain employs TRBV4-2 and TRBJ1-4; TRBD1 is a possible D gene (6 bases). This CDR3 contains 16 residues. Germline V gene sequence: CDR1 LGHNA, CDR2 YNFKEQ. V shed 0 bases and J shed 7 bases, with 15 bases lying between them. The CDR3 region has the DNA TGTGCCAGCAGCCAAGACCCTACAGGGTTTGGTGAAAAACTGTTTTTT. As protein: CASSQDPTGFGEKLFF.

The chain joins TRBV30 to TRBJ1-3; no reliable D call. Trimming pared 1 base from V and 0 bases from J, leaving 10 bases between. Germline values: CDR1 GTSNPN, CDR2 SVGIG (reference sequence). CDR3 length: 15 residues. The CDR3 protein is CAWSGTVRSGNTIYF. CDR3 nucleotide sequence: TGTGCCTGGAGTGGGACGGTTCGCTCTGGAAACACCATATATTTT.

This chain uses TRBV6-5 with TRBJ1-1; TRBD1 is a possible D gene (5 bases). The germline V and J ends were trimmed by 7 bases and 3 bases, with 12 bases remaining between them. The CDR3 runs to 13 residues. Germline lookup yields CDR1 MNHEY and CDR2 SVGAGI. The CDR3 DNA is TGTGCCAGCACCCGTGACAGAGACACTGAAGCTTTCTTT. Its translation is CASTRDRDTEAFF.

J is TRBJ2-3 and V is TRBV6-5; D is perhaps TRBD2 (6 bases). Germline V gene lookup returns CDR1 MNHEY and CDR2 SVGAGI. CDR3 length: 15 residues. Trimming took off 2 bases at V and 4 bases at J, with 13 bases between the two ends. The CDR3 region is CASSYGQGGSDTQYF. In nucleotides, the CDR3 is TGTGCCAGCAGTTACGGCCAGGGAGGTTCAGATACGCAGTATTTT.

CDR3 sequence: CASSDSGSNTEAFF. The CDR3 DNA reads TGTGCCAGCAGTGACTCAGGGTCGAACACTGAAGCTTTCTTT. This chain links TRBV2 with TRBJ1-1, with D possibly TRBD1 on 5 matching bases. CDR3 length equals 14 residues. Trimming removed 3 bases from V and 1 base from J, with 9 bases in between. Germline V gives CDR1 SNHLY, CDR2 FYNNEI.

The chain couples TRBV2 to TRBJ1-5; D gene unclear. There are 12 residues in the CDR3. Trimming took 6 bases from V and 4 from J, leaving 7 bases between them. In germline, CDR1 is SNHLY, CDR2 FYNNEI. CDR3 amino acids: CASSGLNQPQHF. In DNA form, the CDR3 reads TGTGCCAGCAGCGGCCTAAATCAGCCCCAGCATTTT.

The rearrangement uses TRBV2 and TRBJ1-5; 10 bases align to TRBD1. CDR1 and CDR2 (germline): SNHLY, FYNNEI. The V segment lost 5 bases and the J segment 6 bases; nucleotides outside the gene matches: 7. This CDR3 has 15 amino acids. CDR3 sequence (DNA): TGTGCCAGCAGTCCGACAGGGGGCGGGGGTCAGCCCCAGCATTTT. This translates into CASSPTGGGGQPQHF. Using reference TRBV2 and TRBJ1-5 for the parts outside the CDR3, the full variable domain is EPEVTQTPSHQVTQMGQEVILRCVPISNHLYFYWYRQILGQKVEFLVSFYNNEISEKSEIFDDQFSVERPDGSNFTLKIRSTKLEDSAMYFCASSPTGGGGQPQHFGDGTRLSIL.

The chain joins TRBV28 to TRBJ2-7; the match to TRBD1 covers 10 bases. The CDR3 length is 16 residues. V lost 3 bases, J lost 2 bases, and 7 bases stayed unmatched. Per germline, CDR1 MDHEN and CDR2 SYDVKM. The CDR3 DNA sequence: TGTGCCAGCAGTTTCCCTTTCGGGACAGGGGCCTACGAGCAGTACTTC. Translation: CASSFPFGTGAYEQYF.

Here the CDR3 reads CASSPPSRSGEQFF. The CDR3 DNA follows: TGTGCCAGCTCACCACCGTCCCGGAGCGGTGAGCAGTTCTTC. V is TRBV18 and J is TRBJ2-1, with D perhaps matching TRBD2 (5 bases). The germline gives CDR1 KGHSH, CDR2 LQKENI. V was shortened by 0 bases and J by 9 bases, with 12 bases between the two germline ends. The CDR3 runs 14 residues.

The V and J genes are TRBV7-2 and TRBJ2-1; 13 positions match TRBD2. The length of the CDR3 is 14 residues. V dropped 4 bases and J dropped 9; count of bases not matched to a gene: 3. Germline V gene sequence: CDR1 SGHTA, CDR2 FQGNSA. The DNA of the CDR3 is TGTGCCAGCAGCTCGGGACTAGCGGGGACTGAGCAGTTCTTC. Translated, it gives CASSSGLAGTEQFF.